These 9 T cell receptor beta chains originate from one sample sequenced in a study of OX40 agonist ivuxolimab in advanced cancers. Assay used: immunoSEQ multiplex PCR; TCRdb lists only in-frame clones, some missing. Among around 78,000 clones listed, over 75% were seen once. The sequencing used CD4+ or CD8+ T cells sorted from blood, collected in a trial of the OX40 agonist ivuxolimab. All receptors come from an adult with an advanced solid tumor such as melanoma, head and neck, liver or kidney cancer.

This sequence joins TRBV6-6 and TRBJ1-1; 8 positions match TRBD1. The CDR3 length is 14 residues. The V gene end was trimmed by 5 bases and the J gene end by 1 base; junction bases not matched to a gene: 3. Germline assignment: CDR1 MNHNY and CDR2 SVGAGI (reference sequence). CDR3 nucleotide sequence: TGTGCCAGCAGTACGGGACAGGCGAACACTGAAGCTTTCTTT. Amino acids: CASSTGQANTEAFF.

The genes are TRBV2 and TRBJ2-6; D ambiguous. The CDR3 runs 16 residues. Per the germline V gene, CDR1 is SNHLY and CDR2 is FYNNEI. Trimming pared 6 bases from V and 0 bases from J, leaving 12 bases between. The CDR3 nucleotides read TGTGCCAGCAGCCTCCCGGCGGCCTCTGGGGCCAACGTCCTGACTTTC. It yields the protein CASSLPAASGANVLTF.

The chain combines TRBV5-1 with TRBJ2-7; D uncertain. The CDR3 loop spans 15 amino acids. In germline, CDR1 is SGHRS, CDR2 YFSETQ. V was clipped by 0 bases and J by 0 bases, with 10 bases between them. CDR3 coding DNA: TGCGCCAGCAGCTTGGATCAAGCGAGCTCCTACGAGCAGTACTTC. Its translation: CASSLDQASSYEQYF.

There are a few counts of this clone. Relative to the germline gene, one junction end is altered; a read error may explain this. The gene calls are TRBV7-7 and TRBJ2-1; TRBD1 is a possible D gene (6 bases). Germline V gene data show CDR1 as SSHAT and CDR2 as FNYEAQ (reference sequence). This CDR3 has 13 amino acids. The CDR3 region is CASSSDRHNEQFF. The CDR3 DNA follows: TGTGCTAGCAGCTCGGACAGACACAATGAGCAGTTCTTC.

V is TRBV27 and J is TRBJ1-2, with D possibly being TRBD1 (5 bases). The CDR3 runs to 16 residues. Trimming stripped 1 base from V and 5 bases from J, with 17 bases between. The V gene's germline CDR1 is MNHEY and CDR2 SMNVEV (reference sequence). CDR3 protein: CASSLFAGARAYGYTF. The CDR3 DNA sequence: TGTGCCAGCAGTTTATTTGCTGGGGCTCGGGCTTATGGCTACACCTTC.

The rearrangement links TRBV7-9 to TRBJ1-5; the match to TRBD1 covers 8 bases. V gave up 2 bases and J gave up 6 bases; unmatched junction bases: 3. The CDR3 runs 14 residues. From germline, CDR1 is SEHNR and CDR2 FQNEAQ (reference sequence). CDR3 region: CASSLNTGGQPQHF. The CDR3 DNA is TGTGCCAGCAGCTTAAACACAGGGGGTCAGCCCCAGCATTTT.

V gene TRBV19 combines with J gene TRBJ1-2, with D tentatively TRBD1 (6 bases). Germline assignment: CDR1 LNHDA and CDR2 SQIVND (reference sequence). Between the trimmed V and J ends, which lost 8 bases and 6 bases, there was a span of 13 bases. CDR3 size: 12 residues. Written as DNA, the CDR3 is TGTGCCAGTCGGACAGTTATTCATGGCTACACCTTC. Translation gives CASRTVIHGYTF.

This chain uses TRBV7-3 with TRBJ2-3, with D perhaps matching TRBD1 or TRBD2 (5 bases each). This CDR3 has 14 amino acids. Per the germline V gene, CDR1 is SGHTA and CDR2 is FQGTGA. V was pared by 4 bases and J by 7 bases, with 15 bases between. The CDR3 sequence: CASSSRDGEHTQYF. The CDR3 DNA reads as TGTGCCAGCAGCTCCCGGGACGGGGAACATACGCAGTATTTT.

This CDR3 reads CASSEASSYEQYF. CDR3 nucleotides: TGCGCCAGCAGTGAGGCGAGCTCCTACGAGCAGTACTTC. V and J are TRBV10-1 and TRBJ2-7; D not certain. The length of the CDR3 is 13 residues. Germline V gene data show CDR1 as WNHNN and CDR2 as SYGVQD (reference sequence). Trimming shortened V by 2 bases and J by 0 bases, and 5 bases separated the two germline ends.